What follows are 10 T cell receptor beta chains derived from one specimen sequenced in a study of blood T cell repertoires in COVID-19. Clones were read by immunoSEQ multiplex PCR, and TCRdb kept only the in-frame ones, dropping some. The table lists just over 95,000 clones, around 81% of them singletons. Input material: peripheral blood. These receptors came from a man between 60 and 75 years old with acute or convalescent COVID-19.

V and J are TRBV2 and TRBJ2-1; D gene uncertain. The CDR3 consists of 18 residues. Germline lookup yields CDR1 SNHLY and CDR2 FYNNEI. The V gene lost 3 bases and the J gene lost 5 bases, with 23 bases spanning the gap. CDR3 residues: CASSDDTEHPERNNEQFF. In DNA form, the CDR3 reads TGTGCCAGCAGTGATGATACCGAACACCCCGAGAGGAACAATGAGCAGTTCTTC.

CDR3 loop: CAWSYRGPGEQYF. The CDR3 DNA follows: TGTGCCTGGAGCTACAGGGGGCCCGGAGAGCAGTACTTC. The rearrangement uses TRBV30 and TRBJ2-7; TRBD1 aligns across 9 bases. The CDR3 consists of 13 residues. From germline, CDR1 is GTSNPN and CDR2 SVGIG (reference sequence). V lost 3 bases and J lost 7; bases outside the gene matches: 7.

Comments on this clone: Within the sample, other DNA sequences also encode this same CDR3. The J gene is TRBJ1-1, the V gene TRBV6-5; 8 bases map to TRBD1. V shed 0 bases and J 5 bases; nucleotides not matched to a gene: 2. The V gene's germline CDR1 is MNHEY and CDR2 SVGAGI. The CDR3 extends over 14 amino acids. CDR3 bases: TGTGCCAGCAGTTACTCGAGGACAGGGACTGAAGCTTTCTTT. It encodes CASSYSRTGTEAFF.

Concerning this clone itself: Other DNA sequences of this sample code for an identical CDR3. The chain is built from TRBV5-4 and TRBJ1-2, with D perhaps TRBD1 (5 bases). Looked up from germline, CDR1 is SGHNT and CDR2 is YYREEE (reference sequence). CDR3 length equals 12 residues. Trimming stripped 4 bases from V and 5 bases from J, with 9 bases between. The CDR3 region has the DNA TGTGCCAGCAGCCCCGACAGTTATGGCTACACCTTC. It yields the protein CASSPDSYGYTF.

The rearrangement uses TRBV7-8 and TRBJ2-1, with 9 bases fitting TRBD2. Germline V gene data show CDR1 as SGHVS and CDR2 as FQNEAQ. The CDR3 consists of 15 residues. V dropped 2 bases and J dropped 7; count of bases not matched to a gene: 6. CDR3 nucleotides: TGTGCCAGCAGCTTAAGTGCGGGAGGGAGGAATGAGCAGTTCTTC. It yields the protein CASSLSAGGRNEQFF.

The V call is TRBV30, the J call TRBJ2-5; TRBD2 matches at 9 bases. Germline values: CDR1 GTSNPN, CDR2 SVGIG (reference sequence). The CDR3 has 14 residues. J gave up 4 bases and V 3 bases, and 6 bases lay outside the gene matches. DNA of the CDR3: TGTGCCTGGAGGGGCGGGGGGGCCTTAGAGACCCAGTACTTC. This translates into CAWRGGGALETQYF.

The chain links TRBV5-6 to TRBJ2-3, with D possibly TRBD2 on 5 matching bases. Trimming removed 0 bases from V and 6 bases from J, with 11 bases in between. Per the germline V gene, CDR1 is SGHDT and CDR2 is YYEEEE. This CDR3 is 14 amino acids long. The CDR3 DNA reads TGTGCCAGCAGCTTGGTACGAGTAGCGGATACGCAGTATTTT. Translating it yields CASSLVRVADTQYF.

In nucleotides, the CDR3 is TGTGCCAGCAGCCCCCGGACAGGGAACTACAATGAGCAGTTCTTC. Translated, it gives CASSPRTGNYNEQFF. This chain uses TRBV9 with TRBJ2-1; TRBD1 matches 8 bases. Losses at the gene ends were 4 bases for V and 3 bases for J; bases not matched to a gene: 6. CDR1 SGDLS and CDR2 YYNGEE come from the germline V gene. The CDR3 extends over 15 amino acids.

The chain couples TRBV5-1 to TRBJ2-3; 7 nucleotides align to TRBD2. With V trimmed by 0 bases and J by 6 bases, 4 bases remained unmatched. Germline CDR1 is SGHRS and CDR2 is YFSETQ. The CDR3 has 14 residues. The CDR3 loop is CASSLVGGFDTQYF. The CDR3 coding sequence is TGCGCCAGCAGCTTGGTCGGGGGGTTTGATACGCAGTATTTT. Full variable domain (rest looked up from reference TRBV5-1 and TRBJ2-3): KAGVTQTPRYLIKTRGQQVTLSCSPISGHRSVSWYQQTPGQGLQFLFEYFSETQRNKGNFPGRFSGRQFSNSRSEMNVSTLELGDSALYLCASSLVGGFDTQYFGPGTRLTVL.

CDR3 in amino acids: CASSTTGGDTEAFF. As DNA, the CDR3 is TGTGCCAGCAGCACGACAGGGGGGGACACTGAAGCTTTCTTT. V gene TRBV28 combines with J gene TRBJ1-1, with 9 bases fitting TRBD1. The CDR3 has 14 amino acids. In germline, CDR1 is MDHEN, CDR2 SYDVKM. The junction had 5 bases not matched to a gene; V was cut back by 6 bases and J by 3 bases.